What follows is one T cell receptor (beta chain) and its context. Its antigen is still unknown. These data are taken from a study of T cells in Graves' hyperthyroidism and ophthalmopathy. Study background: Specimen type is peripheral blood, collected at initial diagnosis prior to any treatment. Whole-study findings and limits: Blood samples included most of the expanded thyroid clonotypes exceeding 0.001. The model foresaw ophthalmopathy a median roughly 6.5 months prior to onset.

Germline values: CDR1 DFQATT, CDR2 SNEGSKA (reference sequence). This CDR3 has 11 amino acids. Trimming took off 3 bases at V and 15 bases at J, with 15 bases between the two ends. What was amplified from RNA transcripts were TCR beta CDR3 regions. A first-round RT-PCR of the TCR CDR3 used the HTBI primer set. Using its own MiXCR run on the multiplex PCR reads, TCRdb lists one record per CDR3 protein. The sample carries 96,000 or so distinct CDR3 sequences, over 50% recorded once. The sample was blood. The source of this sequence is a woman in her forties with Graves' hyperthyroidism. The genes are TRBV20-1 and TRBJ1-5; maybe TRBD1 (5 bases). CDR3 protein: CSASTGQGLHF. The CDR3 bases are TGCAGTGCTAGTACGGGGCAGGGCTTGCATTTT.